What follows are 2 T cell receptor beta chains derived from one specimen sequenced in a study of blood T cell repertoires in COVID-19. Clones were read by immunoSEQ multiplex PCR, and TCRdb kept only the in-frame ones, dropping some. Among 60,000 or so clones listed, roughly 70% were seen once. What was sequenced was PBMCs or T cells enriched from blood (not recorded which). These receptors originate from an older woman who had been exposed to COVID-19.

The gene calls are TRBV28 and TRBJ2-7; 9 nucleotides line up with TRBD1. Germline CDR1 MDHEN, CDR2 SYDVKM. The CDR3 runs to 13 residues. With 6 bases clipped from V and 1 base from J, the junction kept 1 base outside the gene matches. The chain's CDR3 is CASRTGGSYEQYF. CDR3 in DNA: TGTGCCAGCAGGACAGGGGGTTCCTACGAGCAGTACTTC.

This clone was seen only a few times. The J gene is TRBJ1-6, the V gene TRBV7-9, with 7 bases matching TRBD1. The CDR3 is made up of 17 amino acids. V was pared by 5 bases and J by 4 bases, with 11 bases of the junction left unmatched. Germline lookup yields CDR1 SEHNR and CDR2 FQNEAQ (reference sequence). The CDR3 spells CASSLDRSLGYNSPLHF. In nucleotides, the CDR3 is TGTGCCAGCAGCCTGGACAGGAGTCTCGGATATAATTCACCCCTCCACTTT.